This T cell receptor (beta chain) was retrieved from a study of control samples from healthy donors and cancer patients. Data came from immunoSEQ multiplex PCR; TCRdb stores just in-frame clones and leaves some out. The sample includes 170,000 or so clones, 85% to 95% of them seen just once. V was shortened by 2 bases and J by 3 bases, with 12 bases between the two germline ends. The CDR3 has 14 amino acids. From germline, CDR1 is SGHNT and CDR2 YYREEE (reference sequence). Specimen: blood. The V gene is TRBV5-4, the J gene TRBJ2-7; D is perhaps TRBD1 (6 bases). This receptor was obtained from a woman between 40 and 50 years old in good health. DNA for the CDR3: TGTGCCAGCAGCTTTGGTACAGGGAACTACGAGCAGTACTTC. Its protein is CASSFGTGNYEQYF.